This TCR beta chain was identified during a study of T cells of healthy individuals. Using its own MiXCR run on the 5' RACE reads, TCRdb lists one record per CDR3 protein. This sample has over 95,000 distinct CDR3 sequences, with roughly 15% found just once. Germline CDR1 is SQVTM and CDR2 is ANQGSEA. This CDR3 is 13 amino acids long. With 2 bases removed from V and 7 bases from J, the gap between germline ends came to 14 bases. This clonotype was observed many times. The source is a human donor in good health. This chain links TRBV29-1 with TRBJ1-2; no definite D call. Here the CDR3 reads CSVEKFGIRGYTF. For the CDR3, the DNA is TGCAGCGTTGAAAAATTCGGGATCCGTGGCTACACCTTC.